The 28 T cell receptor beta chains in this list originate from one sample, sequenced in a study of control samples from healthy donors and cancer patients. Profiling relied on immunoSEQ multiplex PCR, and the TCRdb table lists in-frame clones only, not all of them. The data hold about 92,000 clones, with about four fifths observed a single time. Sequenced input: blood. These TCRs come from a woman aged 60-75 years in good health.

The rearrangement links TRBV19 to TRBJ1-5; D is ambiguous. Trimming removed 4 bases at V and 9 bases at J, with 13 bases between. Germline assignment: CDR1 LNHDA and CDR2 SQIVND (reference sequence). This CDR3 is 13 amino acids long. CDR3 protein: CASSRAASGPQHF. CDR3 nucleotide sequence: TGTGCCAGTAGTAGGGCGGCCTCGGGGCCCCAGCATTTT. Combining the CDR3 with reference TRBV19 and TRBJ1-5 gives the whole variable domain DGGITQSPKYLFRKEGQNVTLSCEQNLNHDAMYWYRQDPGQGLRLIYYSQIVNDFQKGDIAEGYSVSREKKESFPLTVTSAQKNPTAFYLCASSRAASGPQHFGDGTRLSIL.

The chain recombines TRBV19 with TRBJ1-5; D remains unclear. Germline assignment: CDR1 LNHDA and CDR2 SQIVND (reference sequence). The CDR3 sequence is 16 residues long. Trimming removed 3 bases at V and 2 bases at J, with 14 bases between. In nucleotides, the CDR3 is TGTGCCAGTAGTATCCCCTACAGCGGGCGCAATCAGCCCCAGCATTTT. Translated, it gives CASSIPYSGRNQPQHF.

The chain couples TRBV10-1 to TRBJ2-7; 9 bases line up with TRBD2. CDR3 length equals 16 residues. The J segment lost 1 base and the V segment lost 4 bases, leaving 8 bases of the junction unmatched. Germline CDR1 and CDR2: WNHNN and SYGVQD (reference sequence). CDR3 sequence: CASSGGAGGASYEQYF. Here the CDR3 DNA reads TGCGCCAGCAGTGGAGGGGCGGGAGGGGCATCCTACGAGCAGTACTTC.

V usage is TRBV7-9 and J usage is TRBJ1-4, with D perhaps matching TRBD1 (5 bases). Germline CDR1 reads SEHNR; CDR2 reads FQNEAQ (reference sequence). The CDR3 extends over 15 amino acids. Trimming took off 2 bases at V and 3 bases at J, with 10 bases between the two ends. The CDR3 DNA follows: TGTGCCAGCAGCTTATCAGGGTTTTCTAATGAAAAACTGTTTTTT. Protein sequence: CASSLSGFSNEKLFF.

The chain is built from TRBV5-1 and TRBJ2-5; unclear D gene. CDR3 length: 17 residues. Trimming took 0 bases from V and 5 from J, leaving 20 bases between them. Germline loops: CDR1 SGHRS, CDR2 YFSETQ. The CDR3 reads CASSLGFPRAALETQYF. DNA of the CDR3: TGCGCCAGCAGCTTGGGTTTCCCAAGGGCAGCGTTGGAGACCCAGTACTTC. Supplemented by reference TRBV5-1 and TRBJ2-5, the full variable domain reads KAGVTQTPRYLIKTRGQQVTLSCSPISGHRSVSWYQQTPGQGLQFLFEYFSETQRNKGNFPGRFSGRQFSNSRSEMNVSTLELGDSALYLCASSLGFPRAALETQYFGPGTRLLVL.

The rearrangement joins TRBV5-5 to TRBJ1-6; TRBD1 matches 9 bases. Germline CDR1 reads SGHKS; CDR2 reads YYEKEE (reference sequence). There are 15 residues in the CDR3. J was trimmed by 6 bases and V by 4 bases; bases with no gene match: 5. CDR3 nucleotides: TGTGCCAGCAGCCGAGGGGACAGGGTTAATTCACCCCTCCACTTT. It is translated as CASSRGDRVNSPLHF.

The chain joins TRBV6-5 to TRBJ2-5; either TRBD1 or TRBD2 may fit D (5 bases each). CDR3 length: 13 amino acids. V lost 4 bases to trimming and J lost 7 bases, with 13 bases between them. Germline V gene sequence: CDR1 MNHEY, CDR2 SVGAGI. The DNA of the CDR3 is TGTGCCAGCAGTTCCGGGACGGGCGGGACCCAGTACTTC. This gives the protein CASSSGTGGTQYF.

The chain uses TRBV7-2 and TRBJ1-1; D remains unclear. The germline V and J ends were trimmed by 4 bases and 3 bases, with 9 bases remaining between them. This CDR3 is built from 13 residues. Germline V CDR1 and CDR2: SGHTA, FQGNSA. CDR3 residues: CASSSRRYTEAFF. Written as DNA, the CDR3 is TGTGCCAGCAGCTCCCGGCGATACACTGAAGCTTTCTTT.

This clone was observed a single time. The chain uses TRBV6-5 and TRBJ1-4; tentative D call: TRBD1 (6 bases). Germline V gene sequence: CDR1 MNHEY, CDR2 SVGAGI. V shed 4 bases and J shed 3 bases, with 12 bases lying between them. This CDR3 is built from 15 residues. Here the CDR3 reads CASSFRTAANEKLFF. CDR3 bases: TGTGCCAGCAGTTTCCGGACAGCGGCTAATGAAAAACTGTTTTTT.

V usage is TRBV4-1 and J usage is TRBJ1-2; D uncertain. CDR3 length: 14 residues. Germline loops: CDR1 MGHRA, CDR2 YSYEKL. Trimming shortened V by 1 base and J by 0 bases, and 6 bases separated the two germline ends. The CDR3 here is CASSQGGANYGYTF. CDR3 in DNA: TGCGCCAGCAGCCAAGGGGGAGCTAACTATGGCTACACCTTC.

The rearrangement links TRBV19 to TRBJ1-5, with a weak D call TRBD1 (5 bases). Germline loops: CDR1 LNHDA, CDR2 SQIVND (reference sequence). V lost 5 bases and J 2 bases, leaving 10 bases between the germline ends. The length of the CDR3 is 14 residues. The CDR3 DNA is TGTGCCAGTAGTGCCGGGGGAGGCAATCAGCCCCAGCATTTT. It specifies CASSAGGGNQPQHF.

The chain employs TRBV6-2 or TRBV6-3 and TRBJ1-1; 7 bases agree with TRBD1. This CDR3 spans 16 amino acids. Trimming took 1 base from V and 1 from J; bases not matched to a gene: 6. Germline-derived CDR1 and CDR2 are MNHEY and SVGEGT. The CDR3 region has the DNA TGTGCCAGCAGTTACTACAGGGGTCCTGGGAACACTGAAGCTTTCTTT. Amino acid sequence: CASSYYRGPGNTEAFF.

The chain joins TRBV7-9 to TRBJ1-1; 7 bases align to TRBD1. The CDR3 has 14 residues. CDR1 is SEHNR and CDR2 is FQNEAQ in the germline V gene (reference sequence). V shed 0 bases and J 7 bases; nucleotides not matched to a gene: 5. The CDR3 coding sequence is TGTGCCAGCAGCTTAGCGGGGACAGCTTATGAAGCTTTCTTT. This sequence encodes CASSLAGTAYEAFF.

The rearrangement joins TRBV5-4 to TRBJ2-5, with D uncertain. Germline V lookup: CDR1 SGHNT, CDR2 YYREEE (reference sequence). Trimming pared 4 bases from V and 6 bases from J, leaving 13 bases between. The CDR3 sequence is 13 residues long. The CDR3: CASSLGAGQTQYF. The CDR3 nucleotides are TGTGCCAGCAGCCTCGGAGCCGGGCAGACCCAGTACTTC.

The chain joins TRBV7-2 to TRBJ2-1; D call uncertain. The CDR3 has 12 amino acids. Germline V gene data show CDR1 as SGHTA and CDR2 as FQGNSA. V was clipped by 3 bases and J by 7 bases, with 7 bases between them. In nucleotides, the CDR3 is TGTGCCAGCAGCTTGTCCGTTAATGAGCAGTTCTTC. The encoded protein is CASSLSVNEQFF. The whole variable domain, remainder taken from reference TRBV7-2 and TRBJ2-1, is GAGVSQSPSNKVTEKGKDVELRCDPISGHTALYWYRQSLGQGLEFLIYFQGNSAPDKSGLPSDRFSAERTGGSVSTLTIQRTQQEDSAVYLCASSLSVNEQFFGPGTRLTVL.

This chain connects TRBV28 to TRBJ2-2; the match to TRBD1 covers 9 bases. The CDR3 extends over 14 amino acids. V lost 7 bases to trimming and J lost 3 bases; unmatched junction nucleotides: 3. Germline CDR1 MDHEN, CDR2 SYDVKM. The CDR3 bases are TGTGCCAGCATCCGACAGGGGGACACCGGGGAGCTGTTTTTT. Its protein is CASIRQGDTGELFF. Full variable domain (remainder filled in from reference TRBV28 and TRBJ2-2): DVKVTQSSRYLVKRTGEKVFLECVQDMDHENMFWYRQDPGLGLRLIYFSYDVKMKEKGDIPEGYSVSREKKERFSLILESASTNQTSMYLCASIRQGDTGELFFGEGSRLTVL.

The chain combines TRBV18 with TRBJ2-3, with 8 bases aligning to TRBD1. CDR3 length: 15 amino acids. Germline V gene lookup returns CDR1 KGHSH and CDR2 LQKENI. V gave up 3 bases and J gave up 5 bases; unmatched junction bases: 7. Written as DNA, the CDR3 is TGTGCCAGCTCACCCGGACAGGGAATAGGAGATACGCAGTATTTT. It translates to CASSPGQGIGDTQYF.

The chain couples TRBV7-2 to TRBJ2-7, with TRBD2 matching over 7 bases. J lost 3 bases, V lost 4 bases, and 9 bases had no gene match. The CDR3 runs to 15 residues. Germline assignment: CDR1 SGHTA and CDR2 FQGNSA. CDR3 DNA: TGTGCCAGCAGCTCCCGGACTAGTTCGGGCTACGAGCAGTACTTC. It is translated as CASSSRTSSGYEQYF.

The chain joins TRBV5-1 to TRBJ2-5, with D perhaps matching TRBD2 (6 bases). V gave up 0 bases and J gave up 1 base, with 16 bases separating them. The CDR3 is 17 amino acids. From germline, CDR1 is SGHRS and CDR2 YFSETQ. The CDR3 DNA follows: TGCGCCAGCAGCTTGGGCTCCGGGAGTAGGTTCCAAGAGACCCAGTACTTC. Translated, it gives CASSLGSGSRFQETQYF.

The J gene is TRBJ2-2, the V gene TRBV10-2; D is perhaps TRBD1 or TRBD2 (5 bases each). The CDR3 runs to 14 residues. Per the germline V gene, CDR1 is WSHSY and CDR2 is SAAADI. V lost 5 bases and J 2 bases, leaving 9 bases between the germline ends. CDR3 loop: CASSWDGNTGELFF. The CDR3 coding sequence is TGCGCCAGCAGTTGGGACGGAAACACCGGGGAGCTGTTTTTT.

The J gene is TRBJ2-5, the V gene TRBV9; D possibly corresponds to TRBD2 (6 bases). Trimming cost V 0 bases and J 7 bases, with 13 bases left between them. Germline V gene sequence: CDR1 SGDLS, CDR2 YYNGEE. The CDR3 is 14 amino acids. CDR3 protein: CASSVGGGDATQYF. In DNA, the CDR3 is TGTGCCAGCAGCGTAGGAGGCGGGGACGCGACCCAGTACTTC.

The chain carries TRBV5-8 and TRBJ1-6; D unclear. The CDR3 has 13 amino acids. Trimming shortened V by 2 bases and J by 14 bases, and 14 bases separated the two germline ends. Germline assignment: CDR1 SGHTS and CDR2 YDEGEE. The CDR3 DNA reads as TGTGCCAGCAGCTTACAGAGAATTCAGACCCTCCACTTT. As protein: CASSLQRIQTLHF.

CDR3 in amino acids: CASSIGGYSTDTQYF. CDR3 sequence (DNA): TGTGCCAGTAGTATCGGGGGTTACAGCACAGATACGCAGTATTTT. The chain joins TRBV19 to TRBJ2-3, with D possibly TRBD2 on 6 matching bases. V gave up 3 bases and J gave up 0 bases, with 10 bases separating them. CDR3 length: 15 amino acids. The germline V gene has CDR1 LNHDA and CDR2 SQIVND (reference sequence).

The chain is built from TRBV12-3 or TRBV12-4 and TRBJ1-5; D is uncertain. Trimming removed 2 bases at V and 5 bases at J, with 4 bases between. The CDR3 covers 12 residues. The CDR3 DNA follows: TGTGCCAGCAGTTTACCGTATCAGCCCCAGCATTTT. It is translated as CASSLPYQPQHF.

The chain couples TRBV2 to TRBJ1-4; TRBD1 aligns across 9 bases. CDR3 length equals 16 residues. Germline CDR1 reads SNHLY; CDR2 reads FYNNEI. The V segment lost 1 base and the J segment 6 bases; nucleotides outside the gene matches: 6. As DNA, the CDR3 is TGTGCCAGCAGTGAAGAATTGGGGACAGGGTATGAAAAACTGTTTTTT. Protein product: CASSEELGTGYEKLFF.

V is TRBV28 and J is TRBJ1-6; 8 bases fit TRBD1. The germline V gene has CDR1 MDHEN and CDR2 SYDVKM. The CDR3 covers 16 residues. The V gene end was trimmed by 3 bases and the J gene end by 5 bases; junction bases not matched to a gene: 6. The CDR3 region has the DNA TGTGCCAGCAGTTTGTGGGCAGGGGGCAATAATTCACCCCTCCACTTT. Protein sequence: CASSLWAGGNNSPLHF.

The chain combines TRBV2 with TRBJ2-3; D gene unclear. CDR1 is SNHLY and CDR2 is FYNNEI in the germline V gene. The CDR3 totals 12 residues. Trimming cost V 6 bases and J 0 bases, with 4 bases left between them. Written as DNA, the CDR3 is TGTGCCAGCAGGTACAGCACAGATACGCAGTATTTT. Its protein is CASRYSTDTQYF. The whole variable domain, filled in from reference TRBV2 and TRBJ2-3, reads EPEVTQTPSHQVTQMGQEVILRCVPISNHLYFYWYRQILGQKVEFLVSFYNNEISEKSEIFDDQFSVERPDGSNFTLKIRSTKLEDSAMYFCASRYSTDTQYFGPGTRLTVL.

This sequence joins TRBV29-1 and TRBJ1-1; 10 bases agree with TRBD1. The CDR3 is 14 residues long. With 7 bases clipped from V and 4 bases from J, the junction kept 9 bases outside the gene matches. Germline V gene sequence: CDR1 SQVTM, CDR2 ANQGSEA. CDR3 sequence (DNA): TGCAGCGGGAAACCGGGACAGGGGTCCACTGAAGCTTTCTTT. Protein sequence: CSGKPGQGSTEAFF.